A selection of T cell receptor beta chains follows, all from one sample in a study of T cell repertoires in cytomegalovirus infection. TCRdb redid the calling of the reads with MiXCR, one entry per CDR3 protein. The data contain some 800,000 distinct CDR3 sequences, about 27% of them singletons. Their antigen targets remain unknown. Material: cultured CD8+ T cells from PBMCs, obtained from culture after CMV antigen stimulation. The receptors derive from a human donor in good health (CMV status not recorded). Some clones in this sample may be carry-over from other donors' samples. CDR3s include the opening cysteine and the closing phenylalanine or tryptophan. Fields, in order: J gene, V gene, D gene, clone size, CDR3 DNA, CDR3 protein. A D gene is named only where the DNA matches it firmly. Size is stated for part of the rows, as once, few or many counts, or as a class when the clone is expanded.

TRBJ2-3,TRBV12-3/TRBV12-4,NA,many,TGTGCCAGCAGTTTAGTACTAGCTACAGATACGCAGTATTTT,CASSLVLATDTQYF
TRBJ1-6,TRBV27,NA,NA,TGTGCCAGCAGTTTTTCATTTCCCTTGAATTCACCCCTCCACTTT,CASSFSFPLNSPLHF
TRBJ2-1,TRBV5-1,NA,NA,TGCGCCAGCAGCTTCCTTGTCGATAAGGACTTCTACAATGAGCAGTTCTTC,CASSFLVDKDFYNEQFF
TRBJ1-4,TRBV6-1,TRBD1,many,TGTGCCAGCAGTGCATACCGGGACAGGTCCGAAAAACTGTTTTTT,CASSAYRDRSEKLFF
TRBJ1-4,TRBV6-5,NA,NA,TGTGCCAGCAGTTTACATTTACAGGCAACTAATGAAAAACTGTTTTTT,CASSLHLQATNEKLFF
TRBJ2-3,TRBV6-8,NA,NA,TGTGCCAGCAGTTACCCAGCGGACCCTCACCGGACGCAGTATTTT,CASSYPADPHRTQYF
TRBJ1-2,TRBV19,NA,NA,TGTGCCAGTAGTCCGGGAGGGATTTACTATGGCTACACCTTC,CASSPGGIYYGYTF
TRBJ1-5,TRBV7-8,NA,many,TGTGCCAGCAGACTAACGGAATCGGGCAATCAGCCCCAGCATTTT,CASRLTESGNQPQHF
TRBJ2-7,TRBV6-1,NA,NA,TGTGCCAGCAGTGAACTAATACGGAGCTCCTACGAGCAGTACTTC,CASSELIRSSYEQYF
TRBJ1-6,TRBV28,TRBD1,NA,TGTGCCAGCGGGGACAGGGGGCTTAATTCACCCCTCCACTTT,CASGDRGLNSPLHF
TRBJ2-3,TRBV6-1,TRBD2,few,TGTGCCAGCAGCTCCGCCCTGGGACTAGGGACAGATACGCAGTATTTT,CASSSALGLGTDTQYF
TRBJ1-1,TRBV7-9,TRBD1,many,TGTGCCAGCAGCGCCGGACAGGGGCTGAACACTGAAGCTTTCTTT,CASSAGQGLNTEAFF
TRBJ2-3,TRBV14,NA,NA,TGTGCCAGCAGCCGGCAGGCCACTGATCCTTTCACAGATACGCAGTATTTT,CASSRQATDPFTDTQYF
TRBJ1-5,TRBV2,NA,NA,TGTGCCAGCAGTGAATATAGGGGTAGCAATCAGCCCCAGCATTTT,CASSEYRGSNQPQHF
TRBJ2-4,TRBV7-2,NA,many,TGTGCCAGCAGCTCCCGGACGGGTTTCGCCAAAAACATTCAGTACTTC,CASSSRTGFAKNIQYF
TRBJ2-4,TRBV12-3/TRBV12-4,NA,few,TGTGCCAGCAGTTTAGCAACTACCCTAGCCAAAAACATTCAGTACTTC,CASSLATTLAKNIQYF
TRBJ2-5,TRBV11-2,TRBD1,few,TGTGCCAGCAGCTTAGATCCGGGACAGGATTACCAAGAGACCCAGTACTTC,CASSLDPGQDYQETQYF
TRBJ2-7,TRBV20-1,NA,NA,TGCAGTGCCCTAGGGCACGTTAGGTTAGGCGAGCAGTACTTC,CSALGHVRLGEQYF
TRBJ2-1,TRBV6-1,TRBD2,few,TGTGCCAGCAGCCCCCGGGAGGGATCATACAATGAGCAGTTCTTC,CASSPREGSYNEQFF
TRBJ2-3,TRBV4-1,NA,few,TGCGCCAGCAGCCGGGGAGTAATGACAGATACGCAGTATTTT,CASSRGVMTDTQYF
TRBJ1-2,TRBV7-2,TRBD1,few,TGTGCCAGCAGCTTAGGGCCCAGGGGGGGCGAAGGCTACACCTTC,CASSLGPRGGEGYTF
TRBJ2-1,TRBV12-3/TRBV12-4,NA,NA,TGTGCCAGCAGTTCTTCCGATGGGGCCTACAATGAGCAGTTCTTC,CASSSSDGAYNEQFF
TRBJ1-4,TRBV5-1,NA,NA,TGCGCCAGCAGCCCATTGACCCCAATGGGTGAAAAACTGTTTTTT,CASSPLTPMGEKLFF
TRBJ1-2,TRBV12-3/TRBV12-4,NA,few,TGTGCCAGCAGTTCCCCCTCAGTTAGGTGGTCGAAGGGCTACACCTTC,CASSSPSVRWSKGYTF
TRBJ1-1,TRBV2,TRBD1,NA,TGTGCCTACAGGGGGGGCAGAACTGAAGCTTTCTTT,CAYRGGRTEAFF
TRBJ2-3,TRBV7-9,TRBD2,few,TGTGCCAGCAGCCTAGGAGCGGGGGTTGCAGATACGCAGTATTTT,CASSLGAGVADTQYF
TRBJ1-2,TRBV10-3,NA,NA,TGTGCCATCAGGAGCCCGGGGGGATCTGGGTATGGCTACACCTTC,CAIRSPGGSGYGYTF
TRBJ2-1,TRBV2,NA,few,TGTGCCAGCAGTGCTGTGCCCCGGGGGCAGTTCTTC,CASSAVPRGQFF
TRBJ2-5,TRBV28,NA,NA,TGTGCCAGCAGTTTAGAGCAGTACCAAGAGACCCAGTACTTC,CASSLEQYQETQYF
TRBJ2-7,TRBV6-1,TRBD1,many,TGTGCCAGCAGAGAAAGGGGGACAGGGGCGCTCCCACTCTCCTACGAGCAGTACTTC,CASRERGTGALPLSYEQYF
TRBJ1-5,TRBV12-3/TRBV12-4,NA,few,TGTGCCAGCAGTTTATTTTGGGGGGGGCTCAATCAGCCCCAGCATTTT,CASSLFWGGLNQPQHF
TRBJ2-3,TRBV7-3,NA,many,TGTGCCAGCAGCTTGTCTGGGGGCCCCGACCTCACAGATACGCAGTATTTT,CASSLSGGPDLTDTQYF
TRBJ2-7,TRBV6-6,NA,NA,TGTGCCAGCGGAAACCGTTCCTACGAGCAGTACTTC,CASGNRSYEQYF
TRBJ2-1,TRBV11-3,NA,NA,TGTGCCAGCAGCTTAAGGTCCGACAATGAGCAGTTCTTC,CASSLRSDNEQFF
TRBJ2-3,TRBV7-2,TRBD2,many,TGTGCCAGCAGCTTTCCACTAGCGGGGGGGCTATTCACAGATACGCAGTATTTT,CASSFPLAGGLFTDTQYF
TRBJ2-1,TRBV6-5,TRBD2,NA,TGTGCCAGCAGTAATTCCTGGACTAGCGGGGGAGGGGAGCAGTTCTTC,CASSNSWTSGGGEQFF
TRBJ1-2,TRBV14,NA,many,TGTGCCAGCAACCCAATCCTGCTCCCTTATGGCTACACCTTC,CASNPILLPYGYTF
TRBJ2-5,TRBV19,NA,NA,TGTGCCAGTAGTTTCGACTCGGCGGGAGAGACCCAGTACTTC,CASSFDSAGETQYF
TRBJ1-1,TRBV12-3/TRBV12-4,NA,many,TGTGCCAGCAGTTTGGGAGGTGGGACCCGGAGAGCTTTCTTT,CASSLGGGTRRAFF
TRBJ1-1,TRBV11-2,NA,few,TGTGCCAGCAGCTTTATTGACCGAGGGGACACTGAAGCTTTCTTT,CASSFIDRGDTEAFF
TRBJ2-1,TRBV28,NA,few,TGTGCCAGCAGTCCATTTGATGGGGGGCTGTCCTACAATGAGCAGTTCTTC,CASSPFDGGLSYNEQFF
TRBJ1-1,TRBV7-9,TRBD1,NA,TGTGCCAGCAGCTCCTACAGGGGGATCACTGAAGCTTTCTTT,CASSSYRGITEAFF
TRBJ1-5,TRBV24-1,NA,NA,TGTGCCACCAGTGATCCCGACAGGAGGGATAGCAATCAGCCCCAGCATTTT,CATSDPDRRDSNQPQHF